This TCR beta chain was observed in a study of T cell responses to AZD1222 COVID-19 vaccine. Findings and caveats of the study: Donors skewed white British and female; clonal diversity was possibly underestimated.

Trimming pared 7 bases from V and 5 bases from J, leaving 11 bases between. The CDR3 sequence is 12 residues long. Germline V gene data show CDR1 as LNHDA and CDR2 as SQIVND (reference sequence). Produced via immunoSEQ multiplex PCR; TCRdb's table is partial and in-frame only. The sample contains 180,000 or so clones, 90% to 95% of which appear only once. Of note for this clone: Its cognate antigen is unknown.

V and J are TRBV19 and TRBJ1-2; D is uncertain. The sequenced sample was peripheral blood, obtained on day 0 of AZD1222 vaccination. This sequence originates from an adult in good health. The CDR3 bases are TGTGCCAGTACCAACGGTGTATATGGCTACACCTTC. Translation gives CASTNGVYGYTF.